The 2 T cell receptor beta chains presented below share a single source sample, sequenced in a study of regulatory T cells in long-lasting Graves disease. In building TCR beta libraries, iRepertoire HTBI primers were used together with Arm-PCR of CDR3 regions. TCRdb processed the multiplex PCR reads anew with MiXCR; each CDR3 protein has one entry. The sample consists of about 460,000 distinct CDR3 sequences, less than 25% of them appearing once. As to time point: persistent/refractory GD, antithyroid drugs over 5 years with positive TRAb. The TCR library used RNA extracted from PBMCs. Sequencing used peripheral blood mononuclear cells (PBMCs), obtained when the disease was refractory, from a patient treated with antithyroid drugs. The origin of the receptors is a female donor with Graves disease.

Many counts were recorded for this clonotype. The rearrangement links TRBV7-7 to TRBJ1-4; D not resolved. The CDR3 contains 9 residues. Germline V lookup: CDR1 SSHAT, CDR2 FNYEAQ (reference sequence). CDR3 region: CGEREKLFF. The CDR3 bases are TGTGGGGAGAGAGAAAAACTGTTTTTT.

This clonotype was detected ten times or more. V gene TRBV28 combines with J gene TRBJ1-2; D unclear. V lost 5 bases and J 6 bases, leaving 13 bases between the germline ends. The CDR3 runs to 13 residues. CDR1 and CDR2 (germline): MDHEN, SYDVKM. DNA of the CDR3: TGTGCCAGCAGTACATTACGTTGGGATGGCTACACCTTC. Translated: CASSTLRWDGYTF.